Here is one TCR beta chain with its context. This clonotype was counted only a few times. The specificity of this receptor is unknown. No base-level quality is on record; no much larger clone is a single base apart. Receptors were amplified or captured by PCR. TCRdb lists the instrument as Illumina HiSeq 2500. TCR libraries were prepared with molecular barcoding, using unique molecular identifiers to normalize TCRbeta repertoire quantification. TCRdb reprocessed the public reads (quality trimming at Q25 with fastp, clone calling with MiXCR) and kept in-frame beta chains. Rows with one shared CDR3 protein collapse into an entry with the most common genes and DNA. Across this sample there are about 200,000 distinct CDR3 sequences, with roughly 15% seen only once. The ten top clones hold approximately 13% of the sample. The CDR3 measures 18 amino acids from cysteine to phenylalanine. Only CDR3 DNA remains: 54 bases, in frame from the first base. The germline V gene (reference sequence) supplies CDR1 SGHAT and CDR2 FQDESV. The germline V and J ends show losses of 4 bases and 5 bases respectively, and no gene match explains 11 bases of the junction.

This sample stems from a study of T-cell reconstitution after alpha-beta-depleted transplantation in children (dated by TCRdb to 2016 to 2017). Study-wide context: T-cell immune reconstitution after TCRalphabeta/CD19-depleted allogeneic hematopoietic cell transplantation in children was quantitatively tracked in the study by means of TCR repertoire profiling.

The sequenced sample was PBMCs from the stem cell graft donor, obtained from the stem cell graft. This TCR came from a human donor who donated a stem cell graft to a child with acute lymphoblastic leukemia. Recombination linked TRBV11-1 to TRBJ2-3; a stretch of 14 junction bases matches TRBD2. The bases read TGTGCCAGCAGCTCAACGGGGACTAGCGGGAGTTCTGTAGATACGCAGTATTTT. Its coded protein is CASSSTGTSGSSVDTQYF.